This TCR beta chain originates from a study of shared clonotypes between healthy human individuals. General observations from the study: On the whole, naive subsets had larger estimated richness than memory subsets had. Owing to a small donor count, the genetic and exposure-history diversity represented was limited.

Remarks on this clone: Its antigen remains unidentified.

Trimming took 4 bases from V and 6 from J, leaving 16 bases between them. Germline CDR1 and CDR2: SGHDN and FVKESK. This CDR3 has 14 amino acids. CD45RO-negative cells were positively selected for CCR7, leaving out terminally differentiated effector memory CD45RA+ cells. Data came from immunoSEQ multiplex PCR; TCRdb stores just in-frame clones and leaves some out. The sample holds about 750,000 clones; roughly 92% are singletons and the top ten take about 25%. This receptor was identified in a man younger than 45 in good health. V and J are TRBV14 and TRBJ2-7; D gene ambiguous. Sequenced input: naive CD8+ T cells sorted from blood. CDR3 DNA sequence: TGTGCCAGCAGCCTCCAAGGATCGGGTCGCGAGCAGTACTTC. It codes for CASSLQGSGREQYF.